This TCR beta chain comes out of a study of shared clonotypes between healthy human individuals. Overall study: CD4 naive and memory got three plates each, CD8 naive two, CD8 memory one.

CD4+ cell separation produced CD45RA+ naive and CD45RA-negative memory subsets. The CDR3 spans 16 residues. Trimming took 0 bases from V and 9 from J, leaving 21 bases between them. Germline CDR1 and CDR2: LGHNA and YNFKEQ. Here immunoSEQ multiplex PCR was the method, and the copy in TCRdb shows in-frame clones only, minus some. This table holds about 1.1 million clones, about 80% found once. The sequenced material came from memory CD4+ T cells from PBMCs. Indicated subset: CD45RA-negative fraction. The sequence was obtained from a man younger than 35 in good health. Some clones in this sample may be carry-over from other donors' samples. The V gene is TRBV4-2, the J gene TRBJ2-7, with a possible D match to TRBD1 (5 bases). CDR3 sequence (DNA): TGTGCCAGCAGCCAAGAATGGGGCCGGGCCCTACGAGGGCAGTACTTC. Translating gives CASSQEWGRALRGQYF.